These T cell receptor beta chains were read from a single sample in a study of T cell responses to AZD1222 COVID-19 vaccine. Here immunoSEQ multiplex PCR was the method, and the copy in TCRdb shows in-frame clones only, minus some. The sample has approximately 120,000 clones, 80% to 90% seen once. This specimen consisted of peripheral blood, obtained on day 0 of AZD1222 vaccination. These receptors were collected from an adult in good health. The CDR3 runs from the conserved cysteine through the conserved F or W. A D gene is named only where the DNA matches it firmly.

>-|TRBV28
CASSYGGAEYGYTF
>TRBD1|TRBV27
CASSRDREAFF
>-|TRBV4-1
CASSQESRSYEQYF
>-|TRBV28
CASSFTAAIYSNQPQHF
>TRBD1|TRBV28
CASIRGPAYEQYF
>-|TRBV25-1
CASHRDDRGYTF
>-|TRBV7-3
CASSLSGYNEQFF
>-|TRBV9
CASQGNIAEQFF
>-|TRBV12-3/TRBV12-4
CASSLRGNYGYTF
>-|TRBV27
CASSLTGPANTQYF
>TRBD1|TRBV30
CAWRTGSNEQYF
>TRBD2|TRBV2
CASSKSGGAGNEQFF
>-|TRBV11-2
CASSFRDTIYF
>-|TRBV14
CASSQRTANEAFF
>-|TRBV14
CASHHQAAGLQFF
>-|TRBV9
CASSVGWGIQETQYF
>TRBD1|TRBV29-1
CSVEPTGGEQYF
>-|TRBV30
CAWSDTSQPQHF
>-|TRBV28
CASSPGRRNYGYTF
>TRBD2|TRBV7-3
CASSLWGRGSGAPTDTQYF
>-|TRBV7-9
CASSSSSGTEQHF
>-|TRBV30
CAWSLTLSNEKLFF
>-|TRBV28
CASSPPPRGKGKNLLFF
>-|TRBV7-8
CASSLGLGDTIYF
>-|TRBV7-2
CASSFDGKSTDTQYF
>-|TRBV9
CASSVREVKAGELFF
>-|TRBV29-1
CSVISDYEQYF
>-|TRBV12-3/TRBV12-4
CASSKDSREQYF
>-|TRBV24-1
CATSDQGLADTQYF
>-|TRBV29-1
CSVRQPPAGYTF
>TRBD1|TRBV7-2
CASSLFGTDTSPLHF
>TRBD1|TRBV19
CASTIRTGSTPEQFF
>TRBD2|TRBV6-2/TRBV6-3
CASSSIAGQETQYF
>-|TRBV24-1
CATSPGTPIPYEQYF
>-|TRBV18
CASSQDTYSYNEQFF
>-|TRBV6-2/TRBV6-3
CASSYQGSGYYGYTF
>-|TRBV7-2
CASSLGLGVMGPLHF
>-|TRBV5-1
CASSRDDRTAEQYF
>-|TRBV19
CASSIVPNEEGQYYGYTF
>-|TRBV11-2
CASSLQENTEAFF
>TRBD1|TRBV5-1
CASSLVDRNGYTF
>-|TRBV4-2
CASSQDFLLMNTEAFF
>-|TRBV30
CAWSELGRGAFF
>-|TRBV11-3
CASSFQGSNQPQHF
>-|TRBV28
CASSSPWNYSYEQYF
>-|TRBV19
CASSMGWASTDTQYF
>-|TRBV19
CASSIDNRNTEAFF
>TRBD2|TRBV4-2
CASSQDPSGEQETQYF
>-|TRBV4-2
CASSQEVSGSNYGYTF